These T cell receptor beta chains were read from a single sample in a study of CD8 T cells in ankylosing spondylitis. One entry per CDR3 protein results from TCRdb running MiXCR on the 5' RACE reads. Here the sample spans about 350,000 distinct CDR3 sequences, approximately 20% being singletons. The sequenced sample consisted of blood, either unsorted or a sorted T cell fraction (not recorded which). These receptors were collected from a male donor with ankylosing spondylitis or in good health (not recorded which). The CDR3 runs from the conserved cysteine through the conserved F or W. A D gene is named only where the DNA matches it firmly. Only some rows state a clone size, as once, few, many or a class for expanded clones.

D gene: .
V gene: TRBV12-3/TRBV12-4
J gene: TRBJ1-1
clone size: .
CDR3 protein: CASSPSGAAEAFF
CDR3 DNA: TGTGCCAGCAGCCCCTCCGGGGCCGCTGAAGCTTTCTTT

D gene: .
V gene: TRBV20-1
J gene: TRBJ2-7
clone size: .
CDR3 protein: CSARDRDTYYEQYF
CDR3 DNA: TGCAGTGCTAGAGACCGGGACACATACTACGAGCAGTACTTC

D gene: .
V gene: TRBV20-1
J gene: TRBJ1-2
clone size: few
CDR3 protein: CSAPRDTWILAF
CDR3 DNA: TGCAGTGCCCCCCGGGACACCTGGATCCTTGCCTTC

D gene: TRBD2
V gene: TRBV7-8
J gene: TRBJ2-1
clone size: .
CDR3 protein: CASSSSSGGYNEQFF
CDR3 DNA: TGTGCCAGCAGCTCTTCTAGCGGGGGTTACAATGAGCAGTTCTTC

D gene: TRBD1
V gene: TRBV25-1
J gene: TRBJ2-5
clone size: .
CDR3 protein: CASSLRQGADETQYF
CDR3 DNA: TGTGCCAGCAGCCTTAGACAGGGGGCCGACGAGACCCAGTACTTC

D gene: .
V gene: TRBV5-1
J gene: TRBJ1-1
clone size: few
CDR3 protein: CASSEWDTEAFF
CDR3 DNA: TGCGCCAGCAGCGAATGGGACACTGAAGCTTTCTTT

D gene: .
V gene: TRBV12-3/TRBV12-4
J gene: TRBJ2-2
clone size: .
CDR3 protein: CASSPLLTKTGELFF
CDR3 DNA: TGTGCCAGCAGTCCCCTCCTTACGAAAACCGGGGAGCTGTTTTTT

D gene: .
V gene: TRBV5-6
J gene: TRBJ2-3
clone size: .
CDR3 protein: CASSLAKGVSTDTQYF
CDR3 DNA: TGTGCCAGCAGCTTGGCGAAGGGGGTTAGCACAGATACGCAGTATTTT

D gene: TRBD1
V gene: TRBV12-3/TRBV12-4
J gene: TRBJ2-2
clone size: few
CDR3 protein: CASSPPGQTTGELFF
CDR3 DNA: TGTGCCAGCAGTCCCCCGGGACAGACCACCGGGGAGCTGTTTTTT

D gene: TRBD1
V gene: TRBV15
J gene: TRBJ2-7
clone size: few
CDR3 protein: CATSRPDRRMSYEQYF
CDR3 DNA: TGTGCCACCAGCAGACCGGACAGGAGAATGTCCTACGAGCAGTACTTC

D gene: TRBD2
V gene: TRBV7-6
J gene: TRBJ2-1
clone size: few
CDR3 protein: CASSLATGSRRGIINEQFF
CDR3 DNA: TGTGCCAGCAGCTTAGCAACGGGTAGTCGGCGGGGGATTATAAATGAGCAGTTCTTC

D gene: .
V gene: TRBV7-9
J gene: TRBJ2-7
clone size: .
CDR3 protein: CASSSSPDHEQYF
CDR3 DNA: TGTGCCAGCAGCAGCAGCCCTGACCACGAGCAGTACTTC

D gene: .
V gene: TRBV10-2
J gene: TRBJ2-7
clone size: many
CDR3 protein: CASSDVNSYEQYF
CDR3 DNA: TGCGCCAGCAGCGACGTAAACTCCTACGAGCAGTACTTC

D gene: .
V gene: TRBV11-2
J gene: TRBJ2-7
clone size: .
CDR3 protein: CASSLGGPNYEQYF
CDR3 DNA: TGTGCCAGCAGCTTGGGGGGCCCCAACTACGAGCAGTACTTC